Listed below are T cell receptor beta chains from one sample, sequenced in a study of cytomegalovirus exposure and HLA in healthy donors. Sequenced by immunoSEQ multiplex PCR; TCRdb stores in-frame clones only, minus some. This table has some 110,000 clones, roughly 15% appearing once. The sequenced material came from PBMCs. The receptor source for this set is a female donor in good health and CMV-seronegative. The CDR3 runs from the conserved cysteine through the conserved F or W. The D gene is left open where the match is weak. Only some rows state a clone size, as once, few, many or a class for expanded clones.

-	TRBV5-1	few	TRBJ1-3	CASSLAGRTNTIYF	TGCGCCAGCAGCTTGGCCGGGAGGACAAACACCATATATTTT
-	TRBV7-2	-	TRBJ1-5	CASSSLPPGGDNQPQHF	TGTGCCAGCAGCTCCCTCCCCCCGGGAGGGGACAATCAGCCCCAGCATTTT
TRBD2	TRBV7-9	-	TRBJ2-3	CASSSSRLAGGWDTQYF	TGTGCCAGCAGCTCCTCTAGACTAGCGGGAGGATGGGATACGCAGTATTTT
-	TRBV18	-	TRBJ1-1	CASSPPPFF	TGTGCCAGCTCCCCTCCCCCTTTCTTT
TRBD1	TRBV7-2	few	TRBJ2-3	CASSLAAQGAADTQYF	TGTGCCAGCAGCTTAGCTGCACAGGGGGCTGCAGATACGCAGTATTTT
TRBD1	TRBV7-9	-	TRBJ2-2	CASPRTGLNTGELFF	TGTGCCAGCCCTCGGACAGGACTTAACACCGGGGAGCTGTTTTTT
-	TRBV7-9	few	TRBJ2-2	CASSSTLAHTGELFF	TGTGCCAGCAGCTCTACCCTAGCGCACACCGGGGAGCTGTTTTTT
TRBD2	TRBV28	few	TRBJ2-7	CASSSSGRDFNEQYF	TGTGCCAGCAGTTCCAGCGGGAGGGATTTCAACGAGCAGTACTTC
-	TRBV29-1	few	TRBJ1-1	CSVESGLPNFPDSWNTEAFF	TGCAGCGTTGAAAGCGGGCTTCCAAATTTTCCCGACAGCTGGAACACTGAAGCTTTCTTT
-	TRBV6-6	few	TRBJ2-1	CASSYETRVGNEQFF	TGTGCCAGCAGTTATGAGACTAGGGTCGGTAATGAGCAGTTCTTC
TRBD2	TRBV10-3	few	TRBJ2-4	CAISEGGDLNIQYF	TGTGCCATCAGTGAGGGGGGGGACTTAAACATTCAGTACTTC
-	TRBV28	few	TRBJ1-2	CASSLMGAGWSYTF	TGTGCCAGCAGTTTAATGGGGGCGGGTTGGAGCTACACCTTC
-	TRBV5-1	few	TRBJ2-3	CASSLGHNTDTQYF	TGCGCCAGCAGCTTGGGTCACAACACAGATACGCAGTATTTT
-	TRBV4-3	-	TRBJ2-2	CASSQDRGRNTGELFF	TGCGCCAGCAGCCAAGATCGAGGGAGAAACACCGGGGAGCTGTTTTTT
-	TRBV2	-	TRBJ2-5	CASSENRAGETQYF	TGTGCCAGCAGTGAAAATCGAGCCGGGGAGACCCAGTACTTC
TRBD1	TRBV4-3	-	TRBJ2-1	CASSPGTGRDSYNEQFF	TGCGCCAGCAGCCCGGGGACAGGCCGGGACAGCTACAATGAGCAGTTCTTC
-	TRBV5-6	-	TRBJ1-5	CASSMGRDQPQHF	TGTGCCAGCAGCATGGGACGGGATCAGCCCCAGCATTTT
-	TRBV25-1	few	TRBJ2-3	CASSESPGRDTQYF	TGTGCCAGCAGTGAATCGCCGGGTAGGGATACGCAGTATTTT
-	TRBV6-5	-	TRBJ2-1	CASSYRSSYNEQFF	TGTGCCAGCAGTTATAGAAGCTCCTACAATGAGCAGTTCTTC
TRBD2	TRBV25-1	few	TRBJ2-7	CASSDPASGENEQYF	TGTGCCAGCAGTGATCCGGCTAGCGGAGAAAACGAGCAGTACTTC
TRBD2	TRBV7-2	-	TRBJ2-7	CASSLGVLAGGIGYEQYF	TGTGCCAGCAGCTTAGGAGTGCTAGCGGGAGGGATCGGGTACGAGCAGTACTTC
TRBD1	TRBV5-1	few	TRBJ2-7	CASSPGTGAASYEQYF	TGCGCCAGCAGCCCTGGGACAGGGGCCGCCTCCTACGAGCAGTACTTC
-	TRBV7-9	-	TRBJ1-2	CASSLVGGADGYTF	TGTGCCAGCAGCTTAGTAGGGGGGGCCGACGGCTACACCTTC
-	TRBV11-1	-	TRBJ1-2	CASSEGRGYGYTF	TGTGCCAGCTCGGAGGGCCGGGGCTATGGCTACACCTTC
-	TRBV7-7	-	TRBJ1-4	CASSLTSGSNEKLFF	TGTGCTAGCAGCTTAACCTCAGGGTCTAATGAAAAACTGTTTTTT
-	TRBV11-3	-	TRBJ1-1	CASSLRQGRDTEAFF	TGTGCCAGCAGCTTAAGGCAGGGAAGAGACACTGAAGCTTTCTTT
-	TRBV28	few	TRBJ1-2	CASSLSYGYTF	TGTGCCAGCAGTTTATCTTATGGCTACACCTTC
-	TRBV28	-	TRBJ1-1	CASSPPPGDTEAFF	TGTGCCAGCAGCCCACCTCCGGGGGACACTGAAGCTTTCTTT
-	TRBV7-2	-	TRBJ2-3	CASSLGARTDTQYF	TGTGCCAGCAGCTTAGGAGCCCGCACAGATACGCAGTATTTT
-	TRBV11-3	-	TRBJ2-7	CASSLRAGLSSEQYF	TGTGCCAGCAGCTTGAGGGCGGGCCTGTCTAGCGAGCAGTACTTC
TRBD1	TRBV27	-	TRBJ1-2	CASRPPPGQGFYGYTF	TGTGCCAGCAGACCACCTCCGGGACAGGGGTTCTATGGCTACACCTTC
-	TRBV19	-	TRBJ1-5	CASSIGQARSLQHF	TGTGCCAGTAGTATTGGCCAGGCCCGGTCCCTCCAGCATTTT
-	TRBV7-2	few	TRBJ1-2	CASSLGGGRSDYGYTF	TGTGCCAGCAGCTTAGGGGGGGGGCGGAGTGACTATGGCTACACCTTC
TRBD1	TRBV27	-	TRBJ1-2	CASSLSGQGYGYTF	TGTGCCAGCAGTTTATCGGGACAGGGCTATGGCTACACCTTC
-	TRBV7-6	few	TRBJ1-1	CASSLASGSLNTEAFF	TGTGCCAGCAGCTTAGCCTCTGGGAGCTTGAACACTGAAGCTTTCTTT
-	TRBV5-1	-	TRBJ1-2	CASSLAGDGGYTF	TGCGCCAGCAGCTTGGCAGGGGATGGAGGCTACACCTTC
TRBD2	TRBV15	-	TRBJ2-7	CATSRDQLAGEVEQYF	TGTGCCACCAGCAGAGATCAGCTAGCGGGAGAGGTCGAGCAGTACTTC
TRBD1	TRBV28	few	TRBJ1-1	CAGRGGTEAFF	TGTGCCGGCAGGGGGGGAACTGAAGCTTTCTTT
-	TRBV18	few	TRBJ1-2	CASSPRDGNYGYTF	TGTGCCAGCTCACCGCGGGACGGAAACTATGGCTACACCTTC
-	TRBV6-5	-	TRBJ1-3	CASSPSAGTGNTIYF	TGTGCCAGCAGTCCGTCGGCGGGGACTGGAAACACCATATATTTT
-	TRBV6-5	-	TRBJ2-3	CASSPRTFTDTQYF	TGTGCCAGCAGTCCCCGGACTTTCACAGATACGCAGTATTTT
TRBD1	TRBV7-2	-	TRBJ1-2	CASSFQSGQGNYGYTF	TGTGCCAGCAGCTTTCAGTCGGGACAGGGGAACTATGGCTACACCTTC